This T cell receptor (beta chain) was identified in a study of OX40 agonist ivuxolimab in advanced cancers. Study-level results: CD4+ and CD8+ blood T cells expanded clonally by week 6 at 0.1 to 3.0 mg/kg. Determination of antigen specificity was not performed for the expanded peripheral T cells.

The protocol was immunoSEQ multiplex PCR, while the TCRdb copy is restricted to in-frame clones and leaves out a portion. The data show 32,000 or so clones, roughly 80% seen once. This clone was seen once. The target antigen is unknown. CDR1 is MNHNY, CDR2 SVGAGI, per germline (reference sequence). This CDR3 region has 13 residues. Trimming cost V 6 bases and J 8 bases, with 16 bases left between them. The chain combines TRBV6-6 with TRBJ1-2; D is possibly TRBD1 (6 bases). The TCR comes from an adult with an advanced solid tumor such as melanoma, head and neck, liver or kidney cancer. This specimen consisted of CD4+ or CD8+ T cells sorted from blood, obtained in a trial of the OX40 agonist ivuxolimab. The CDR3 loop is CASSPPGAVGYTF. As DNA, the CDR3 is TGTGCCAGCAGCCCTCCGGGGGCGGTCGGCTACACCTTC.